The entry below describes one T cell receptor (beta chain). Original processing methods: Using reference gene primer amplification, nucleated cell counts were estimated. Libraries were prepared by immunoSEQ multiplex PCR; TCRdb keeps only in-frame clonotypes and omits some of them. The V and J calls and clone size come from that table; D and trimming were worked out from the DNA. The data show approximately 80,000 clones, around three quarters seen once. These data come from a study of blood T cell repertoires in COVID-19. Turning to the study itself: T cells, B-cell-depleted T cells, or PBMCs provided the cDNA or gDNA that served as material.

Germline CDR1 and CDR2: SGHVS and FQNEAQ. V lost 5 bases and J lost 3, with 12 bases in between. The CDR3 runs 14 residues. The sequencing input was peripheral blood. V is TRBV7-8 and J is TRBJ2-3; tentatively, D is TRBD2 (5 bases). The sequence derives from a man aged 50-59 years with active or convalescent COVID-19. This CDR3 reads CASSSRSGTDTQYF. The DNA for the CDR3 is TGTGCCAGCAGCAGCAGGTCGGGGACAGATACGCAGTATTTT.